The clone carrying this T cell receptor beta chain was counted between two and nine times. Germline lookup yields CDR1 MNHEY and CDR2 SMNVEV (reference sequence). The CDR3 length is 14 residues. V gave up 3 bases and J gave up 5 bases, with 14 bases separating them. The data belong to a study of cytomegalovirus exposure and HLA in healthy donors. The PCR made use of 60 Vbeta and 13 Jbeta primers. TCRdb keeps only in-frame clones here, not all; method: immunoSEQ multiplex PCR. The table has some 140,000 clones, 74% seen once. J is TRBJ2-7 and V is TRBV27; TRBD1 might be the D (5 bases). This sequence originates from a man aged 18 to 30 in good health and CMV-seropositive. Sequences were obtained from PBMCs. The CDR3 DNA follows: TGTGCCAGCAGTTTGGGAAACGCCAGGGACGAGCAGTACTTC. Protein product: CASSLGNARDEQYF.